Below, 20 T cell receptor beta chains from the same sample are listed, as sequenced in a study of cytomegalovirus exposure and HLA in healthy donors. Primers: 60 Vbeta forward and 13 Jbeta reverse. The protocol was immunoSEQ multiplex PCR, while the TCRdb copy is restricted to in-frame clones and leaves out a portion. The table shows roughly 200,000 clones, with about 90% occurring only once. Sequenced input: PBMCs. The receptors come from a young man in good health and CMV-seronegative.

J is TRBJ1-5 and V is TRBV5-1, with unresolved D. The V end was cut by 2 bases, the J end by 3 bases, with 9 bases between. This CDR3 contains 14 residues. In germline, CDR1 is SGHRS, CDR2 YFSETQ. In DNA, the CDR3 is TGCGCCAGCAGCTTCGGAGGGATCAATCAGCCCCAGCATTTT. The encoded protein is CASSFGGINQPQHF. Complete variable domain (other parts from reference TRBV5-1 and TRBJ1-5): KAGVTQTPRYLIKTRGQQVTLSCSPISGHRSVSWYQQTPGQGLQFLFEYFSETQRNKGNFPGRFSGRQFSNSRSEMNVSTLELGDSALYLCASSFGGINQPQHFGDGTRLSIL.

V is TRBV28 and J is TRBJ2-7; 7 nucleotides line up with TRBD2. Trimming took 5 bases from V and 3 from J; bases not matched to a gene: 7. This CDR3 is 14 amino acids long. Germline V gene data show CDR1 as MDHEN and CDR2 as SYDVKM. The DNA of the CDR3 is TGTGCCAGCAGTGGGGGAGGGACGGACTACGAGCAGTACTTC. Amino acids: CASSGGGTDYEQYF.

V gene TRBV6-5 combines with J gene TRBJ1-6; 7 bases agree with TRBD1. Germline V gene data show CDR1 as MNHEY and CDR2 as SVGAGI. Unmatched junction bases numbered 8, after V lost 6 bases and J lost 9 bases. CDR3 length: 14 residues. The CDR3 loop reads CASRRGQAGSPLHF. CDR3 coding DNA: TGTGCCAGCAGGAGAGGACAGGCGGGTTCACCCCTCCACTTT.

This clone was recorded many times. This CDR3 is CASSQDLRGGGYTF. The CDR3 DNA reads as TGCGCCAGCAGCCAAGATCTGAGGGGGGGTGGCTACACCTTC. The chain carries TRBV4-3 and TRBJ1-2, with a weak D call TRBD1 (6 bases). The CDR3 is 14 amino acids. Trimming took off 0 bases at V and 7 bases at J, with 12 bases between the two ends. CDR1 and CDR2 (germline): LGHNA, YSLEER.

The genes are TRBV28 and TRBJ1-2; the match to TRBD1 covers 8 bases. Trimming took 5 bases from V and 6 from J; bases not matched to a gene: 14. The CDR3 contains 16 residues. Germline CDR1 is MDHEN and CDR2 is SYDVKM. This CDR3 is CASSPAGTGGLNGYTF. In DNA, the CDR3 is TGTGCCAGCAGTCCTGCCGGGACAGGTGGGCTTAATGGCTACACCTTC.

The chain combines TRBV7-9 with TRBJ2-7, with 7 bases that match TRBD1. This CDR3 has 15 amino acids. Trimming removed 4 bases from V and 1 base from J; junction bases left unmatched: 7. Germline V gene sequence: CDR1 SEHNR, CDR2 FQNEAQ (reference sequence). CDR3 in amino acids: CASSSPGQASYEQYF. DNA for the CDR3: TGTGCCAGCAGCTCGCCCGGACAGGCTTCCTACGAGCAGTACTTC.

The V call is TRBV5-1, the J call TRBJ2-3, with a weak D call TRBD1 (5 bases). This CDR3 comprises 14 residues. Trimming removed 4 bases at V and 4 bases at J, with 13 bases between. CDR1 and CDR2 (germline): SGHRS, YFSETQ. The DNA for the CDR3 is TGCGCCAGCAGCCCCTCGACAGTTTCAGATACGCAGTATTTT. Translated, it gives CASSPSTVSDTQYF.

CDR3 residues: CASSRDSRTGELFF. The CDR3, as DNA: TGTGCCAGCAGCCGGGACAGTCGCACCGGGGAGCTGTTTTTT. The chain recombines TRBV11-3 with TRBJ2-2, with TRBD1 matching 7 bases. The length of the CDR3 is 14 residues. The V and J ends lost 5 bases and 4 bases, in that order; junction bases with no gene match: 4. Germline assignment: CDR1 SGHNT and CDR2 YENEEA.

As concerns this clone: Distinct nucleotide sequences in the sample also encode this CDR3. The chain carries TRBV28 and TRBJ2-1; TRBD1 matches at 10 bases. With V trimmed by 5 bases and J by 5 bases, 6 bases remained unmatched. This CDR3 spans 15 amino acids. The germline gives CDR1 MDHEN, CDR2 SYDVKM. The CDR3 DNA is TGTGCCAGCAGTCTACCCGGGACAGGGGACAATGAGCAGTTCTTC. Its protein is CASSLPGTGDNEQFF.

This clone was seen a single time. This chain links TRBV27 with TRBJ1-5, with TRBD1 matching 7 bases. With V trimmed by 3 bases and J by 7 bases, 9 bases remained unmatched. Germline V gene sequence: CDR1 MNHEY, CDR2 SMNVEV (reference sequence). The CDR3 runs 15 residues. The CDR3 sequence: CASSFAAGGLQPQHF. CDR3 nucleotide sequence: TGTGCCAGCAGTTTCGCGGCAGGGGGTCTACAGCCCCAGCATTTT.

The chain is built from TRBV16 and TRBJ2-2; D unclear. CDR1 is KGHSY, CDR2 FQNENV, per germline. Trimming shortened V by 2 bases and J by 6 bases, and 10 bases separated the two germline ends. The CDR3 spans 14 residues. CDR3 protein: CASSQRLDPGELFF. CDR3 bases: TGTGCCAGCAGCCAAAGGCTAGACCCCGGGGAGCTGTTTTTT. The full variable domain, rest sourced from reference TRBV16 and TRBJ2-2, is GEEVAQTPKHLVRGEGQKAKLYCAPIKGHSYVFWYQQVLKNEFKFLISFQNENVFDETGMPKERFSAKCLPNSPCSLEIQATKLEDSAVYFCASSQRLDPGELFFGEGSRLTVL.

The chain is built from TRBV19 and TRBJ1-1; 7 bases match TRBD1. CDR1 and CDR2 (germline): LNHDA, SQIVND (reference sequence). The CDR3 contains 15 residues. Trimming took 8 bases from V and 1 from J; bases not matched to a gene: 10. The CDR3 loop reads CASRSDRRTNTEAFF. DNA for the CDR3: TGTGCCAGTCGATCGGACAGGAGAACGAACACTGAAGCTTTCTTT.

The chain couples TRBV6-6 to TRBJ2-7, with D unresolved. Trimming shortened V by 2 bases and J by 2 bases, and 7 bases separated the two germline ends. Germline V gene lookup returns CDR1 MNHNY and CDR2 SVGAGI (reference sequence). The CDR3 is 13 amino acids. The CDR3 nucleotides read TGTGCCAGCAGTTACCTTCCTACCTACGAGCAGTACTTC. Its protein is CASSYLPTYEQYF.

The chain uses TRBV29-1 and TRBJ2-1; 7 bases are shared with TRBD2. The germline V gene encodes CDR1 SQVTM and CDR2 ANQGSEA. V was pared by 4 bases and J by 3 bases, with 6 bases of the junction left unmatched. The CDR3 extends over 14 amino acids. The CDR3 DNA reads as TGCAGCGTTGTGCGGAGCGGGGTCTACAATGAGCAGTTCTTC. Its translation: CSVVRSGVYNEQFF.

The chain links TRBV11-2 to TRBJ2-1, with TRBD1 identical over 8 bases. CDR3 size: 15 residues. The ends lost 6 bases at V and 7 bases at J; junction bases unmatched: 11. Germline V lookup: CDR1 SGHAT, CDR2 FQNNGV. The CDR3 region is CASSYTGQGGNEQFF. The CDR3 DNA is TGTGCCAGCAGTTATACCGGACAGGGTGGAAATGAGCAGTTCTTC. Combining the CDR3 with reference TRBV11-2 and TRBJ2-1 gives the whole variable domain EAGVAQSPRYKIIEKRQSVAFWCNPISGHATLYWYQQILGQGPKLLIQFQNNGVVDDSQLPKDRFSAERLKGVDSTLKIQPAKLEDSAVYLCASSYTGQGGNEQFFGPGTRLTVL.

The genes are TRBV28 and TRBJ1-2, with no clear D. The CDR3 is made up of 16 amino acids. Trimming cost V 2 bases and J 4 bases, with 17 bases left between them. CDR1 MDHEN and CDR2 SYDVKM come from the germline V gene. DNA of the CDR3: TGTGCCAGCAGTTTACTACCCCCCCCAGAGGGCTATGGCTACACCTTC. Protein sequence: CASSLLPPPEGYGYTF.

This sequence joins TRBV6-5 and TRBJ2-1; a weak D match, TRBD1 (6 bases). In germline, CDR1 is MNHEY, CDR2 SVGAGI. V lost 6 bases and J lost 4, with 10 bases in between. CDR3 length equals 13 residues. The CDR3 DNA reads TGTGCCAGCAGGAGAGACAGGTACAATGAGCAGTTCTTC. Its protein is CASRRDRYNEQFF.

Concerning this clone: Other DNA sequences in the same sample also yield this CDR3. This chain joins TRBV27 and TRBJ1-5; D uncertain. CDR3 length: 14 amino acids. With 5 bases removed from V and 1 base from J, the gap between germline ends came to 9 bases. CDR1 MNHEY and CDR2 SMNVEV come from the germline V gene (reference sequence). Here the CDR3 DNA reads TGTGCCAGCAGTCCATCGGGGAGCAATCAGCCCCAGCATTTT. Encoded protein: CASSPSGSNQPQHF.

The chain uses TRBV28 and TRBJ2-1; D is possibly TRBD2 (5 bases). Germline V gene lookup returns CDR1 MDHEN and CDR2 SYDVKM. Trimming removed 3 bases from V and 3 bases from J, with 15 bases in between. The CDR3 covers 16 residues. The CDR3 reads CASSLSTDGIYNEQFF. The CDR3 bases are TGTGCCAGCAGTTTGAGTACGGACGGGATCTACAATGAGCAGTTCTTC.

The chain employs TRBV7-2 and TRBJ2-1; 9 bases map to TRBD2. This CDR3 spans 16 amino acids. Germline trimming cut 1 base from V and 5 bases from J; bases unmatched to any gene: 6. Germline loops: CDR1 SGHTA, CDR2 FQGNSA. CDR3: CASSLVLAGGHNEQFF. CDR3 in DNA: TGTGCCAGCAGCTTAGTACTAGCGGGTGGTCACAATGAGCAGTTCTTC.